This T cell receptor (beta chain) was identified in a study of T cell responses to AZD1222 COVID-19 vaccine. This clone was recorded once. The antigen remains undetermined. The data were produced by immunoSEQ multiplex PCR, yet TCRdb's version contains in-frame clones alone and is incomplete. The sample holds roughly 110,000 clones; more than 75% are singletons and the top ten take less than 25%. Germline V gene sequence: CDR1 SNHLY, CDR2 FYNNEI. The ends were cut back, 6 bases at V and 6 bases at J, with 15 bases in the middle. The length of the CDR3 is 13 residues. General study points: Spike-specific TCR breadth and depth grew following two AZD1222 doses. Among AZD1222 vaccinees, only 5 to 7 were seropositive at baseline.

The chain recombines TRBV2 with TRBJ2-7, with a tentative D call TRBD1 (5 bases). This sample comprised peripheral blood, obtained on day 0 of AZD1222 vaccination. The receptor was isolated from an adult in good health. Here the CDR3 reads CASRPRVLGEQYF. CDR3 nucleotide sequence: TGTGCCAGCAGACCCAGGGTTCTCGGCGAGCAGTACTTC.